What follows is one T cell receptor (beta chain) and its context. As processed by the authors: Reference gene primer amplification yielded estimated nucleated cell counts. Repertoires were generated with immunoSEQ multiplex PCR, while TCRdb's copy carries only in-frame clones and drops some. The D gene and trimming were derived from the DNA, and the V and J assignments and clone size from that table. Of about 230,000 clones listed, 85% to 90% are singletons. This entry belongs to a study of blood T cell repertoires in COVID-19. Trimming took off 4 bases at V and 4 bases at J, with 14 bases between the two ends. The CDR3 spans 15 residues. CDR1 and CDR2 from the germline V gene are LGHDT and YNNKEL (reference sequence). The study drew participants aged about 18 to 89 years from roughly 25 US areas. Cohort placement rested on clinical history that participants reported themselves.

Sequencing was performed on PBMCs or T cells enriched from blood (not recorded which). The sequence came from a woman aged 50 to 60 in a cohort exposed to, infected with or recovered from COVID-19 (not recorded which). The chain carries TRBV3-1 (or the pseudogene TRBV3-2) and TRBJ2-1; D is perhaps TRBD2 (6 bases). The CDR3 loop reads CASSPMAGPYNEQFF. CDR3 in DNA: TGTGCCAGCAGCCCCATGGCGGGGCCGTACAATGAGCAGTTCTTC.